Included here is one T cell receptor (beta chain) sequence, with context. Participants spanned ages about 18 to 89 years and resided in roughly 22 US areas. Cohorts were based on clinical histories the participants reported. Clones were sequenced by immunoSEQ multiplex PCR, and TCRdb holds only the in-frame ones, with some missing. The table lists approximately 150,000 clones, about 86% of them singletons. This specimen belongs to a study of blood T cell repertoires in COVID-19. Germline V lookup: CDR1 MNHEY, CDR2 SVGAGI. The CDR3 loop spans 15 amino acids. Trimming cost V 4 bases and J 4 bases, with 13 bases left between them.

The sequence was obtained from a man aged 35-49 years with acute COVID-19. The sequenced sample was PBMCs or T cells enriched from blood (not recorded which). The chain recombines TRBV6-5 with TRBJ2-2, with a tentative D call TRBD1 (6 bases). The CDR3 DNA reads TGTGCCAGCAGTTGGGACAAAGTCGGCACCGGGGAGCTGTTTTTT. This codes for CASSWDKVGTGELFF.